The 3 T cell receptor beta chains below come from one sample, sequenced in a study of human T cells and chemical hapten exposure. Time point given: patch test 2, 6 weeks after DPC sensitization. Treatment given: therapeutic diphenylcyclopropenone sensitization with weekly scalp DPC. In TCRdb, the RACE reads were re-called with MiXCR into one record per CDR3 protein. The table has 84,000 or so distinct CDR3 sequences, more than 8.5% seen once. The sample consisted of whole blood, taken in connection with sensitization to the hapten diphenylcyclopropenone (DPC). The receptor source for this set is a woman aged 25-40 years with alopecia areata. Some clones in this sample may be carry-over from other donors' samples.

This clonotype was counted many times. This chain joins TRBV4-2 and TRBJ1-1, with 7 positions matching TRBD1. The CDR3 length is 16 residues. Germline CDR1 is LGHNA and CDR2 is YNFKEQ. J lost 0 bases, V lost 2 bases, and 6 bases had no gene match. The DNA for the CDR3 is TGTGCCAGCAGCCAACCTGGCAGGGGGATGAACACTGAAGCTTTCTTT. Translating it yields CASSQPGRGMNTEAFF.

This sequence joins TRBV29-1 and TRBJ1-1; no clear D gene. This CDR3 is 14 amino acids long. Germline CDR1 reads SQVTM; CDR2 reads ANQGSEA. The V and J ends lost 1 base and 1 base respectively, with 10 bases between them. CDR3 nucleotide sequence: TGCAGCGTTGAAGGTCGGGGAGGGAACACTGAAGCTTTCTTT. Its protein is CSVEGRGGNTEAFF.

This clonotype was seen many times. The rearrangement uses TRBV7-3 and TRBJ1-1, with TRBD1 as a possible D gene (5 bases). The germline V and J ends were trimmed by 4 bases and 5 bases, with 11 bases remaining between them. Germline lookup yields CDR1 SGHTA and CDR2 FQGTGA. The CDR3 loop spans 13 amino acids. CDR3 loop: CASSSTRDTEAFF. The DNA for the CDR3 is TGTGCCAGCAGCTCGACCAGGGATACTGAAGCTTTCTTT.